The clone carrying this TCR beta chain was counted between two and nine times. Antigen specificity is unknown. The data stem from a study of radiation and T cells in renal cell carcinoma. Time point here: baseline pretreatment blood. Treatment: 15 Gy SBRT to primary tumor, nephrectomy 4 weeks later. Points from the study as a whole: From baseline, blood top tumor clonotypes peaked at 2 weeks post-radiation.

Method: immunoSEQ multiplex PCR; TCRdb's copy keeps in-frame clones and lacks some. The sample shows approximately 140,000 clones, 88% of them seen only once. This CDR3 has 15 amino acids. Germline values: CDR1 LGHNA, CDR2 YNFKEQ. V was pared by 1 base and J by 5 bases, with 12 bases between. The sample was blood, taken from a patient whose treatment included radiotherapy and nephrectomy. The receptor was derived from an older woman with renal cell carcinoma. This chain uses TRBV4-2 with TRBJ1-5, with D perhaps matching TRBD1 (6 bases). The CDR3 is CASSQVPTGHQPQHF. In DNA form, the CDR3 reads TGTGCCAGCAGCCAAGTCCCTACAGGGCATCAGCCCCAGCATTTT.